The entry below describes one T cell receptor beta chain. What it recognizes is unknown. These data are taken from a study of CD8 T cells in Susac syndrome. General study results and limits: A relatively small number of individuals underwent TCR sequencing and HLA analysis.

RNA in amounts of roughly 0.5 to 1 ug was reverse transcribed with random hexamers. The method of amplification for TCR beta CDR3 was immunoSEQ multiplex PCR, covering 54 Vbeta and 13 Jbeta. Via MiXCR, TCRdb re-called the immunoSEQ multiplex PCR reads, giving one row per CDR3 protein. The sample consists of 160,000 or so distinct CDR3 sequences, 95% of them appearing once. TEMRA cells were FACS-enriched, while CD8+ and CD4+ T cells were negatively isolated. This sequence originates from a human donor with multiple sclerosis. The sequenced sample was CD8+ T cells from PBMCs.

CDR3 region: CASSEARSGPLETQYF. DNA for the CDR3: TGTGCCAGCAGTGAAGCGCGATCGGGACCCTTGGAGACCCAGTACTTC. The V gene is TRBV2, the J gene TRBJ2-5; D may correspond to TRBD1 or TRBD2 (5 bases each). The length of the CDR3 is 16 residues. Germline CDR1 is SNHLY and CDR2 is FYNNEI. Trimming took off 0 bases at V and 5 bases at J, with 16 bases between the two ends.